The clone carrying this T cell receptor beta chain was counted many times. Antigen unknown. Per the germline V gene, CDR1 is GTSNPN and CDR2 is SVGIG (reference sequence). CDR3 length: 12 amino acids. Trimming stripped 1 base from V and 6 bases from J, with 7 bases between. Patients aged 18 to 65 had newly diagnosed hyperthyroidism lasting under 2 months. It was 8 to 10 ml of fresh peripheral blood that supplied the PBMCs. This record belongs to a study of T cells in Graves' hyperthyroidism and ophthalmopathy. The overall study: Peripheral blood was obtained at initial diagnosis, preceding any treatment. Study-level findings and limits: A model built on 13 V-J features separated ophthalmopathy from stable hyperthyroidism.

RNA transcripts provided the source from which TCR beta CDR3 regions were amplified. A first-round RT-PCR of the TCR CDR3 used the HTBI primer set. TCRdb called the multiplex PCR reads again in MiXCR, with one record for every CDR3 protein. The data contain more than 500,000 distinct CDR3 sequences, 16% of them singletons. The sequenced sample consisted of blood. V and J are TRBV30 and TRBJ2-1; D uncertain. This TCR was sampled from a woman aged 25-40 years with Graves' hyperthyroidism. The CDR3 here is CAWSGRGNEQFF. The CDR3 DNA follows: TGTGCCTGGAGTGGCCGCGGCAATGAGCAGTTCTTC.